Presented here are 4 T cell receptor beta chains from one specimen sequenced in a study of CD8+ T cells in alopecia areata. The treatment: oral pan-JAK inhibitor, 5-10 mg twice daily. The sequencing template was cDNA reverse transcribed from extracted RNA. Method: immunoSEQ multiplex PCR; TCRdb's copy keeps in-frame clones and lacks some. The repertoire holds about 300,000 clones, with roughly 64% as singletons. Sequencing was performed on CD4+ T cells sorted from blood, taken at week 24, from a patient treated with tofacitinib. The receptor set was obtained from a human donor with alopecia areata.

In DNA, the CDR3 is TGTGCCAGCAGTTACGGGGACAGCTCTGGGGCCAACGTCCTGACTTTC. Its translation: CASSYGDSSGANVLTF. The V gene is TRBV6-5, the J gene TRBJ2-6; 7 bases match TRBD1. Germline V gene sequence: CDR1 MNHEY, CDR2 SVGAGI. The V and J ends lost 2 bases and 0 bases, in that order; junction bases with no gene match: 1. This CDR3 is built from 16 residues.

This chain links TRBV29-1 with TRBJ1-5, with D perhaps matching TRBD1 (6 bases). CDR1 is SQVTM, CDR2 ANQGSEA, per germline. With 5 bases removed from V and 3 bases from J, the gap between germline ends came to 14 bases. This CDR3 contains 14 residues. CDR3: CSVSAGQNNQPQHF. In nucleotides, the CDR3 is TGCAGCGTTAGCGCTGGACAGAACAATCAGCCCCAGCATTTT.

The rearrangement uses TRBV4-1 and TRBJ2-3; D is undetermined. Trimming cost V 1 base and J 1 base, with 9 bases left between them. This CDR3 spans 15 amino acids. Looked up from germline, CDR1 is MGHRA and CDR2 is YSYEKL. DNA of the CDR3: TGCGCCAGCAGCCAAGTAGGTTGGGGCACAGATACGCAGTATTTT. Translation gives CASSQVGWGTDTQYF.

The chain carries TRBV7-9 and TRBJ1-6; a weak D match, TRBD1 (5 bases). V lost 2 bases and J lost 6, with 11 bases in between. The germline V gene encodes CDR1 SEHNR and CDR2 FQNEAQ (reference sequence). This CDR3 has 15 residues. The CDR3 loop is CASSLLGPGNSPLHF. CDR3 bases: TGTGCCAGCAGCTTATTGGGGCCTGGTAATTCACCCCTCCACTTT.